This passage covers 31 T cell receptor beta chains from one sample sequenced in a study of T cell responses to AZD1222 COVID-19 vaccine. Only in-frame clones appear in the TCRdb table, and some are missing; sequencing was by immunoSEQ multiplex PCR. The table has tens of thousands of clones, more than 70% seen once. The sample consisted of peripheral blood, taken 28 days after the second AZD1222 dose. The receptors shown here come from an adult who received the AZD1222 COVID-19 vaccine.

The J gene is TRBJ1-2, the V gene TRBV28; tentative D call: TRBD1 (5 bases). V lost 6 bases and J lost 6, with 14 bases in between. The CDR3 has 13 amino acids. Per germline, CDR1 MDHEN and CDR2 SYDVKM. CDR3 coding DNA: TGTGCCAGCAGACTCGGGACTGCCCATGGCTACACCTTC. Residues: CASRLGTAHGYTF.

The chain carries TRBV11-2 and TRBJ2-7; possibly TRBD2 for D (5 bases). The V and J ends lost 5 bases and 2 bases respectively, with 16 bases between them. CDR3 length equals 15 residues. Germline CDR1 reads SGHAT; CDR2 reads FQNNGV. The CDR3 loop is CASSVTGYGTYEQYF. The CDR3 coding sequence is TGTGCCAGCAGCGTAACGGGGTATGGCACCTACGAGCAGTACTTC.

V gene TRBV7-2 combines with J gene TRBJ1-4; TRBD1 might be the D (5 bases). CDR3 length: 16 amino acids. Trimming removed 0 bases at V and 7 bases at J, with 15 bases between. Germline V lookup: CDR1 SGHTA, CDR2 FQGNSA. The CDR3 loop reads CASSLAPPGEGEKLFF. The CDR3 nucleotides read TGTGCCAGCAGCTTAGCCCCCCCGGGGGAGGGTGAAAAACTGTTTTTT.

V gene TRBV5-6 combines with J gene TRBJ1-1; D is undetermined. V was cut by 1 base and J by 1 base, with 8 bases left in between. CDR3 size: 14 residues. From germline, CDR1 is SGHDT and CDR2 YYEEEE. The CDR3 nucleotides are TGTGCCAGCAGCTTGCCCCGGGGGAACACTGAAGCTTTCTTT. It encodes CASSLPRGNTEAFF.

V is TRBV19 and J is TRBJ2-1, with D unclear. The V and J ends lost 6 bases and 0 bases respectively, with 21 bases between them. The CDR3 is made up of 18 amino acids. Germline V gene sequence: CDR1 LNHDA, CDR2 SQIVND (reference sequence). The CDR3 loop reads CASSPFWGVSSSYNEQFF. The CDR3 bases are TGTGCCAGTAGCCCCTTTTGGGGTGTATCCAGCTCCTACAATGAGCAGTTCTTC.

The chain joins TRBV4-1 to TRBJ2-7; tentative D call: TRBD1 (6 bases). Trimming pared 0 bases from V and 1 base from J, leaving 13 bases between. The CDR3 loop spans 16 amino acids. Germline V gene data show CDR1 as MGHRA and CDR2 as YSYEKL. The CDR3 is CASSQEVGTPSYEQYF. The CDR3 nucleotides are TGCGCCAGCAGCCAAGAGGTCGGGACACCATCCTACGAGCAGTACTTC.

The gene calls are TRBV13 and TRBJ2-1; 8 bases map to TRBD2. Germline CDR1 PRHDT, CDR2 FYEKMQ (reference sequence). Unmatched junction bases numbered 15, after V lost 5 bases and J lost 9 bases. The CDR3 spans 16 residues. The DNA of the CDR3 is TGTGCCAGCAGCCCCCGGGACTCCTATCGGGAGGGTGAGCAGTTCTTC. This translates into CASSPRDSYREGEQFF.

The V call is TRBV11-2, the J call TRBJ1-1, with D tentatively TRBD1 (5 bases). Germline CDR1 is SGHAT and CDR2 is FQNNGV. V shed 5 bases and J shed 5 bases, with 18 bases lying between them. The CDR3 contains 15 residues. CDR3: CASSPDGGGSTEAFF. The CDR3 DNA follows: TGTGCCAGCAGCCCAGATGGGGGTGGGTCTACTGAAGCTTTCTTT.

This chain joins TRBV24-1 and TRBJ1-1, with D unclear. CDR3 size: 11 residues. Germline V gene data show CDR1 as KGHDR and CDR2 as SFDVKD. With 2 bases removed from V and 3 bases from J, the gap between germline ends came to 0 bases. The chain's CDR3 is CATSDYTEAFF. CDR3 DNA sequence: TGTGCCACCAGTGATTACACTGAAGCTTTCTTT.

This chain uses TRBV12-3 or TRBV12-4 with TRBJ1-1; no reliable D call. The CDR3 extends over 11 amino acids. V lost 3 bases, J lost 3 bases, and 2 bases lay in between. The CDR3: CASSFYTEAFF. In nucleotides, the CDR3 is TGTGCCAGCAGTTTCTACACTGAAGCTTTCTTT.

The gene calls are TRBV30 and TRBJ2-3, with D hard to call. CDR1 is GTSNPN, CDR2 SVGIG, per germline (reference sequence). The CDR3 runs to 13 residues. Between the trimmed V and J ends, which lost 4 bases and 0 bases, there was a span of 8 bases. The CDR3 region has the DNA TGTGCCTGGACCCGTTCTAGCACAGATACGCAGTATTTT. Protein sequence: CAWTRSSTDTQYF.

The sample holds a few counts of this clone. V usage is TRBV7-6 and J usage is TRBJ1-3, with D maybe TRBD1 (5 bases). The V end was cut by 3 bases, the J end by 4 bases, with 25 bases between. Germline CDR1 reads SGHVS; CDR2 reads FNYEAQ. The CDR3 is made up of 19 amino acids. The CDR3: CASSFSRRGTNRFGNTIYF. As DNA, the CDR3 is TGTGCCAGCAGCTTCAGTCGGCGGGGGACTAATAGATTCGGAAACACCATATATTTT.

This chain connects TRBV5-3 to TRBJ2-1, with 7 bases lining up with TRBD2. TRBV5-3 has ORF status, its function being uncertain. V shed 7 bases and J 9 bases; nucleotides not matched to a gene: 10. The CDR3 consists of 13 residues. The CDR3 is CARVSGVACEQFF. CDR3 bases: TGTGCCAGAGTCAGCGGGGTAGCATGTGAGCAGTTCTTC.

The chain uses TRBV6-6 and TRBJ1-1, with a possible D match to TRBD1 (6 bases). This CDR3 contains 13 residues. Trimming stripped 6 bases from V and 1 base from J, with 9 bases between. Germline values: CDR1 MNHNY, CDR2 SVGAGI (reference sequence). The CDR3 sequence is CASSGGGNTEAFF. DNA of the CDR3: TGTGCCAGCAGCGGAGGGGGGAACACTGAAGCTTTCTTT.

The chain joins TRBV5-1 to TRBJ1-1, with TRBD1 matching 9 bases. The CDR3 loop spans 12 amino acids. CDR1 is SGHRS, CDR2 YFSETQ, per germline. The junction had 1 base not matched to a gene; V was cut back by 2 bases and J by 8 bases. CDR3 amino acids: CASSFGTGEAFF. CDR3 DNA: TGCGCCAGCAGCTTTGGGACAGGGGAAGCTTTCTTT. The full variable domain, completed using reference TRBV5-1 and TRBJ1-1, is KAGVTQTPRYLIKTRGQQVTLSCSPISGHRSVSWYQQTPGQGLQFLFEYFSETQRNKGNFPGRFSGRQFSNSRSEMNVSTLELGDSALYLCASSFGTGEAFFGQGTRLTVV.

This rearrangement joins TRBV5-1 to TRBJ1-6; D is ambiguous. Trimming shortened V by 4 bases and J by 7 bases, and 12 bases separated the two germline ends. CDR1 SGHRS and CDR2 YFSETQ come from the germline V gene. CDR3 size: 14 residues. CDR3 coding DNA: TGCGCCAGCAGCCCGGACGGAGGAAATTCACCCCTCCACTTT. This gives the protein CASSPDGGNSPLHF.

This clone has a single count. CDR3 loop: CASSLNRANEQFF. Here the CDR3 DNA reads TGTGCCAGCAGTTTAAACAGGGCGAATGAGCAGTTCTTC. The chain joins TRBV27 to TRBJ2-1, with a weak D call TRBD1 (6 bases). The V gene's germline CDR1 is MNHEY and CDR2 SMNVEV (reference sequence). V lost 2 bases and J lost 7, with 9 bases in between. The CDR3 runs 13 residues.

The chain is built from TRBV19 and TRBJ1-1; D may be TRBD1 (5 bases). In germline, CDR1 is LNHDA, CDR2 SQIVND (reference sequence). The V end lost 5 bases, the J end lost 4 bases, and 14 bases lay between the germline ends. The CDR3 contains 14 residues. In DNA, the CDR3 is TGTGCCAGTAGTGGTCGAGGGGCTGCCACTGAAGCTTTCTTT. It specifies CASSGRGAATEAFF.

The chain couples TRBV2 to TRBJ2-5; weak D call: TRBD2 (6 bases). Germline CDR1 is SNHLY and CDR2 is FYNNEI. The V end was cut by 3 bases, the J end by 12 bases, with 11 bases between. CDR3 length: 11 residues. DNA of the CDR3: TGTGCCAGCAGTGAGGGCGGAGGGAAGTACTTC. It specifies CASSEGGGKYF.

This clone appeared once. This chain connects TRBV19 to TRBJ1-1, with D possibly matching TRBD1 (5 bases). CDR3 length: 16 amino acids. Germline V CDR1 and CDR2: LNHDA, SQIVND (reference sequence). Between the trimmed V and J ends, which lost 5 bases and 5 bases, there was a span of 21 bases. The CDR3 protein is CASSPLSGEGGTEAFF. In DNA, the CDR3 is TGTGCCAGTAGTCCCCTTTCGGGGGAGGGTGGGACTGAAGCTTTCTTT.

The rearrangement uses TRBV3-1 (or the pseudogene TRBV3-2) and TRBJ1-5, with D possibly matching TRBD1 (5 bases). With 1 base removed from V and 1 base from J, the gap between germline ends came to 5 bases. The CDR3 has 14 amino acids. Looked up from germline, CDR1 is LGHDT and CDR2 is YNNKEL (reference sequence). The CDR3 here is CASSQGGSNQPQHF. As DNA, the CDR3 is TGTGCCAGCAGCCAAGGGGGCAGCAATCAGCCCCAGCATTTT.

The chain is built from TRBV9 and TRBJ1-1, with 7 nucleotides matching TRBD1. Per germline, CDR1 SGDLS and CDR2 YYNGEE. The CDR3 spans 14 residues. Losses at the gene ends were 4 bases for V and 7 bases for J; bases not matched to a gene: 10. Here the CDR3 DNA reads TGTGCCAGCAGCTCAACCGACAGGGCGTTTGAAGCTTTCTTT. Amino acids: CASSSTDRAFEAFF.

The chain recombines TRBV10-3 with TRBJ2-5; 8 bases line up with TRBD2. Trimming cost V 3 bases and J 3 bases; bases outside gene matches: 9. Germline values: CDR1 ENHRY, CDR2 SYGVKD. CDR3 size: 16 residues. CDR3 coding DNA: TGTGCCATCAGTGAAGGAGGACTAGCCGGGGAAGAGACCCAGTACTTC. As protein: CAISEGGLAGEETQYF.

V and J are TRBV5-4 and TRBJ2-3, with D possibly TRBD2 on 5 matching bases. Germline V gives CDR1 SGHNT, CDR2 YYREEE (reference sequence). The CDR3 extends over 17 amino acids. Trimming left V 0 bases short and J 3 bases short, with 17 bases between. The CDR3 spells CASSLGGPADRTDTQYF. The CDR3 DNA sequence: TGTGCCAGCAGCTTGGGAGGTCCAGCGGATAGGACAGATACGCAGTATTTT. Combining the CDR3 with reference TRBV5-4 and TRBJ2-3 gives the whole variable domain ETGVTQSPTHLIKTRGQQVTLRCSSQSGHNTVSWYQQALGQGPQFIFQYYREEENGRGNFPPRFSGLQFPNYSSELNVNALELDDSALYLCASSLGGPADRTDTQYFGPGTRLTVL.

The gene calls are TRBV4-2 and TRBJ2-3; maybe TRBD2 (6 bases). The germline V gene encodes CDR1 LGHNA and CDR2 YNFKEQ. This CDR3 spans 17 amino acids. The V end lost 1 base, the J end lost 3 bases, and 17 bases lay between the germline ends. This chain's CDR3 is CASSQGVAISGTDTQYF. CDR3 nucleotides: TGTGCCAGCAGCCAAGGTGTGGCCATCAGCGGGACAGATACGCAGTATTTT.

J is TRBJ1-2 and V is TRBV6-5, with D unresolved. V was clipped by 7 bases and J by 4 bases, with 16 bases between them. Germline V lookup: CDR1 MNHEY, CDR2 SVGAGI. The CDR3 consists of 14 residues. The DNA of the CDR3 is TGTGCCAGCACCCAAAGAGGGAATTCCTATGGCTACACCTTC. Protein sequence: CASTQRGNSYGYTF.

The V call is TRBV3-1 (or the pseudogene TRBV3-2), the J call TRBJ2-7; no firm D call. CDR1 and CDR2 from the germline V gene are LGHDT and YNNKEL (reference sequence). This CDR3 spans 12 amino acids. V lost 1 base to trimming and J lost 7 bases, with 8 bases between them. CDR3 DNA sequence: TGTGCCAGCAGCCAAGGGGTACGGGAGCAGTACTTC. It is translated as CASSQGVREQYF.

The gene calls are TRBV29-1 and TRBJ2-7; 7 nucleotides match TRBD1. Germline CDR1 and CDR2: SQVTM and ANQGSEA. The V gene end was trimmed by 5 bases and the J gene end by 6 bases; junction bases not matched to a gene: 19. This CDR3 is built from 16 residues. CDR3 amino acids: CSVNTGDRGPAGEQYF. As DNA, the CDR3 is TGCAGCGTTAATACAGGGGATCGGGGACCCGCCGGCGAGCAGTACTTC.

In DNA form, the CDR3 reads TGCGCCAGCGGGACCGGTGAGGAAGAGACCCAGTACTTC. It translates to CASGTGEEETQYF. V and J are TRBV5-1 and TRBJ2-5, with D perhaps matching TRBD1 or TRBD2 (5 bases each). Per germline, CDR1 SGHRS and CDR2 YFSETQ. The CDR3 is 13 residues long. Trimming removed 7 bases at V and 3 bases at J, with 13 bases between.

This chain joins TRBV19 and TRBJ2-5; 9 positions match TRBD1. V was clipped by 6 bases and J by 7 bases; unmatched bases: 3. CDR1 and CDR2 (germline): LNHDA, SQIVND (reference sequence). The CDR3 has 12 amino acids. The CDR3 bases are TGTGCCAGTAGGCGACAGGGGGGGACCCAGTACTTC. Its protein product is CASRRQGGTQYF. Based on the CDR3 plus reference TRBV19 and TRBJ2-5, the full variable domain is DGGITQSPKYLFRKEGQNVTLSCEQNLNHDAMYWYRQDPGQGLRLIYYSQIVNDFQKGDIAEGYSVSREKKESFPLTVTSAQKNPTAFYLCASRRQGGTQYFGPGTRLLVL.

This chain uses TRBV4-2 with TRBJ1-6; 8 bases fit TRBD1. The ends lost 8 bases at V and 7 bases at J; junction bases unmatched: 13. There are 16 residues in the CDR3. Germline CDR1 reads LGHNA; CDR2 reads YNFKEQ. The DNA for the CDR3 is TGTGCCAGCCGACCTGAGGGGACAGGAGGCAATTCACCCCTCCACTTT. Amino acids: CASRPEGTGGNSPLHF.